Presented here are 4 T cell receptor beta chains from one specimen sequenced in a study of Ad26.COV2.S vaccination and SARS-CoV-2 variants (dated by TCRdb to about 2021). The library was produced with the immunoSEQ multiplex PCR assay. TCRdb provides this immuneACCESS table in a form limited to in-frame rearrangements. Some clones are lacking; in checked studies, under half of them reflect an unresolved V gene, and why the rest are absent is not known. The sample table shows under 300,000 clones, and around 88% are seen once. The ten largest clones capture just under 3% of the sample. The treatment or condition label, read with the paper, signifies: roughly 20 received Ad26.COV2.S at low or high dose, single or two shots; roughly five received placebo; per-sample allocation not given. For vaccine and placebo recipients, repertoires were sequenced using samples collected on day 63 after the first injection.

The sample here was peripheral blood, taken in a trial of Ad26.COV2.S vaccine versus placebo. The origin of the receptors is a person between 18 and 59 years old who received the Ad26.COV2.S COVID-19 vaccine or a placebo.

The CDR3: CAQGRSGNTDTQYF. The CDR3 region has the DNA TGTGCCCAAGGTAGGAGCGGGAACACAGATACGCAGTATTTT. V is TRBV2 and J is TRBJ2-3; TRBD2 matches at 7 bases. This CDR3 has 14 amino acids. Germline CDR1 reads SNHLY; CDR2 reads FYNNEI. Trimming cost V 11 bases and J 2 bases; bases outside gene matches: 10.

This clone has only one observation. The chain carries TRBV9 and TRBJ2-5; 8 bases align to TRBD1. Germline V lookup: CDR1 SGDLS, CDR2 YYNGEE. CDR3 size: 15 residues. Germline trimming cut 4 bases from V and 4 bases from J; bases unmatched to any gene: 9. DNA for the CDR3: TGTGCCAGCAGCCCCGGGACAGGCAAATCAGAGACCCAGTACTTC. This sequence encodes CASSPGTGKSETQYF.

In DNA, the CDR3 is TGTGCCAGCAGTGAGGAGGGTAGTTCCTACAATGAGCAGTTCTTC. It is translated as CASSEEGSSYNEQFF. The chain employs TRBV2 and TRBJ2-1; maybe TRBD2 (6 bases). V was trimmed by 3 bases and J by 1 base, leaving 10 bases between them. The CDR3 spans 15 residues. Germline values: CDR1 SNHLY, CDR2 FYNNEI.

The V call is TRBV4-3, the J call TRBJ2-4, with D unresolved. The CDR3 extends over 13 amino acids. CDR1 and CDR2 from the germline V gene are LGHNA and YSLEER. Between the trimmed V and J ends, which lost 4 bases and 6 bases, there was a span of 10 bases. The CDR3 DNA reads TGCGCCAGCAGCCTAGGGATCGTAAACATTCAGTACTTC. Its protein is CASSLGIVNIQYF.